This T cell receptor beta chain was retrieved from a study of control samples from healthy donors and cancer patients. After removal of 3 bases from V and 0 bases from J, the junction contained 1 base not matched to a gene. Germline-derived CDR1 and CDR2 are SEHNR and FQNEAQ (reference sequence). The CDR3 spans 15 residues. Libraries were prepared by immunoSEQ multiplex PCR; TCRdb keeps only in-frame clonotypes and omits some of them. The sample yields approximately 100,000 clones, 80% to 90% seen once. Input material: blood. The receptor was derived from a man younger than 45 in good health. The rearrangement links TRBV7-9 to TRBJ2-3; 9 nucleotides match TRBD2. CDR3 sequence: CASSFTSGSTDTQYF. DNA of the CDR3: TGTGCCAGCAGCTTTACTAGCGGGAGCACAGATACGCAGTATTTT.